Listed below are T cell receptor beta chains from one sample, sequenced in a study of response to subunit inactivated influenza vaccine. TCRdb re-called the RT-PCR reads with MiXCR, one entry per CDR3 protein. In the table there are about 580,000 distinct CDR3 sequences, about 15% of which are singletons. Sequenced here: PBMCs from blood, sampled about 13 days after vaccination. These TCRs come from a man aged 45 to 65 who received an inactivated influenza vaccine. Both conserved end residues are part of each CDR3. The D gene is left open where the match is weak. Not all rows give a size; the values are once, few, many and, for expanded clones, a class.

cdr3_nt cdr3_aa cdr3_length d_call clone_size j_call v_call
TGTGCCAGCTCACCGTCTCTTTACGAGCAGTACTTC CASSPSLYEQYF 12 NA NA TRBJ2-7 TRBV18
TGTGCCAGCAGTTTTATCGGAAATAATTCACCCCTCCACTTT CASSFIGNNSPLHF 14 NA NA TRBJ1-6 TRBV12-3/TRBV12-4
TGTGCCAGCAGTGCGGGACTAGCGGTCGTCTCCTACAATGAGCAGTTCTTC CASSAGLAVVSYNEQFF 17 TRBD2 few TRBJ2-1 TRBV6-1
TGTGCCAGCAGCCAAAGCGTAACGGGACTAGCATCCGAGCAGTACTTC CASSQSVTGLASEQYF 16 TRBD2 NA TRBJ2-7 TRBV3-1
TGCAGTGCTAGGGTAGCGGGAGGGCCCTCAGATACGCAGTATTTT CSARVAGGPSDTQYF 15 TRBD2 NA TRBJ2-3 TRBV20-1
TGTGCCATCAGTGAGGGGACTAATAGCAATCAGCCCCAGCATTTT CAISEGTNSNQPQHF 15 NA few TRBJ1-5 TRBV10-3
TGTGCCAGCAGGCGGACAGGGTTGGGGGCCAACGTCCTGACTTTC CASRRTGLGANVLTF 15 TRBD1 NA TRBJ2-6 TRBV6-2/TRBV6-3
TGTGCCAGCAGGGAAGGACAGGGCTTCCGCACCGGGGAGCTGTTTTTT CASREGQGFRTGELFF 16 TRBD1 many TRBJ2-2 TRBV12-3/TRBV12-4
TGCGCCAGCAGCCAAGACCTTTCCGGGGCCTCCACAGATACGCAGTATTTT CASSQDLSGASTDTQYF 17 NA NA TRBJ2-3 TRBV4-3
TGTGCCAGCAGATTAAAATCCACTACCTTAACAGGGGCCTTAGATGGGCCCTACAATGAGCAGTTCTTC CASRLKSTTLTGALDGPYNEQFF 23 TRBD1 NA TRBJ2-1 TRBV12-3/TRBV12-4
TGTGCCACCAGCAGAGTTCAGGGCGTTGAGCAGTTCTTC CATSRVQGVEQFF 13 NA few TRBJ2-1 TRBV15
TGTGCCAGCAGCCAAGTTGGCTCCACCAACACCGGGGAGCTGTTTTTT CASSQVGSTNTGELFF 16 NA NA TRBJ2-2 TRBV3-1
TGCGCCAGCAGCCAAGATCGGGCGCTTTCGATGGCTGGCTACACCTTC CASSQDRALSMAGYTF 16 NA many TRBJ1-2 TRBV4-1
TGTGCCCCGAGCCGGGCGGGGGACTACAATGAGCAGTTCTTC CAPSRAGDYNEQFF 14 TRBD2 NA TRBJ2-1 TRBV5-4
TGCAGTGCTAGAGATGCGGGACAGGCCCTCTATGGCTACACCTTC CSARDAGQALYGYTF 15 TRBD1 few TRBJ1-2 TRBV20-1
TGTGCTAGCAGCTTAGTCGATGTAGACAGCACGAACACCGGGGAGCTGTTTTTT CASSLVDVDSTNTGELFF 18 NA NA TRBJ2-2 TRBV7-7
TGTGCCAGCAGCTTAGACCCCGGCTATAATTCACCCCTCCACTTT CASSLDPGYNSPLHF 15 NA NA TRBJ1-6 TRBV7-2
TGTGCCAGCAGCCGATCCGGGACCTCCTACGAGCAGTACTTC CASSRSGTSYEQYF 14 NA many TRBJ2-7 TRBV13
TGTGCCAGCAGCTTAGTTACAGGGACCGGGGAGCTGTTTTTT CASSLVTGTGELFF 14 NA few TRBJ2-2 TRBV7-6
TGTGCCAGCAGCCCCGCCCTGGTGAGCGAGACCCAGTACTTC CASSPALVSETQYF 14 NA few TRBJ2-5 TRBV7-2
TGTGCCAGCAGCACAACTAGCGGGACCTACAATGAGCAGTTCTTC CASSTTSGTYNEQFF 15 TRBD2 few TRBJ2-1 TRBV5-5
TGCAGCGTTGGTGACAGGCGGGAGACCCAGTACTTC CSVGDRRETQYF 12 NA few TRBJ2-5 TRBV29-1